This TCR beta chain was retrieved from a study of T cells in Graves' hyperthyroidism and ophthalmopathy. Study conclusions and caveats: Ophthalmopathy stood apart from stable hyperthyroidism in a 13 V-J model.

As for this clonotype: The target antigen is unknown.

Amplification yielded TCR beta CDR3 regions, with RNA transcripts as the source. The TCR CDR3 first-round RT-PCR relied on the HTBI primer set. TCRdb reprocessed the multiplex PCR reads with MiXCR, giving one entry per CDR3 protein. The sample includes 96,000 or so distinct CDR3 sequences, over 50% of them seen just once. Aged 18 to 65, the patients had hyperthyroidism that was newly diagnosed and had lasted under 2 months. Each 10 ml fresh peripheral blood draw supplied the PBMCs. The germline gives CDR1 SNHLY, CDR2 FYNNEI. This CDR3 has 14 amino acids. The V and J ends lost 7 bases and 1 base, in that order; junction bases with no gene match: 3.

The sample comprised blood. The clonotype originates from a woman aged 40 to 50 with Graves' hyperthyroidism. The chain links TRBV2 to TRBJ2-7; 11 bases line up with TRBD2. The CDR3 DNA reads TGTGCCAGCACCGGGACTAGCGGTTCCTACGAGCAGTACTTC. Residues: CASTGTSGSYEQYF.